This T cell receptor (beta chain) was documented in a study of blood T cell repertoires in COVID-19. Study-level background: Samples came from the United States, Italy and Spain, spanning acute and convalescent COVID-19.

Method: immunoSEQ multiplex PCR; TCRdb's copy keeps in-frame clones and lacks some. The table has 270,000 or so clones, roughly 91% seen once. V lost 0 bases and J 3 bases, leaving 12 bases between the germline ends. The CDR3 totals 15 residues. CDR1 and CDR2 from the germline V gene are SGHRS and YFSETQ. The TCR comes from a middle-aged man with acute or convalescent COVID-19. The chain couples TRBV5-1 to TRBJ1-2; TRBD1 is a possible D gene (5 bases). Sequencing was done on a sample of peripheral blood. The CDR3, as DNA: TGCGCCAGCAGCTTGGCCTTAGGGGCCTACTATGGCTACACCTTC. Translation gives CASSLALGAYYGYTF.